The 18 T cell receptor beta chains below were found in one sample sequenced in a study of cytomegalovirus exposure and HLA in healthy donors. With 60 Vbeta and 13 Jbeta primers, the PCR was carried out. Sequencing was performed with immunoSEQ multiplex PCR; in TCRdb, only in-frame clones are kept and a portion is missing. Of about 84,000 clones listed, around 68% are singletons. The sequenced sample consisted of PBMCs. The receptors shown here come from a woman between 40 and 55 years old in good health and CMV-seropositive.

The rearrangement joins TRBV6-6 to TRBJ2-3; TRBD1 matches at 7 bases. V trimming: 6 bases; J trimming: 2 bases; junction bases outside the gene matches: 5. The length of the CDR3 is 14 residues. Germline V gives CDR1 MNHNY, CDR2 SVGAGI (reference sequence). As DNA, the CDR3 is TGTGCCAGCAGCGGGACAGATTTCACAGATACGCAGTATTTT. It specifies CASSGTDFTDTQYF.

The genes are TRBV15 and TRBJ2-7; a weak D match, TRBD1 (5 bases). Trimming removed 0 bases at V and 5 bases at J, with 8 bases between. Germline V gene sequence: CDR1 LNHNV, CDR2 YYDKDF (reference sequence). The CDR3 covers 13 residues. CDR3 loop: CATSRERRDEQYF. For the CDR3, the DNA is TGTGCCACCAGCAGAGAACGCAGGGACGAGCAGTACTTC.

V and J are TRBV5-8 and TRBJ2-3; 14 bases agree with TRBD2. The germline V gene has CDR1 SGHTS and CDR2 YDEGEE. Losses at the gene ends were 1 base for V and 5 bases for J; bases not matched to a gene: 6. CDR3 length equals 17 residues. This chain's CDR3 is CASSLWGLAGEVDTQYF. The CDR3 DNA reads TGTGCCAGCAGCTTGTGGGGACTAGCGGGAGAAGTAGATACGCAGTATTTT.

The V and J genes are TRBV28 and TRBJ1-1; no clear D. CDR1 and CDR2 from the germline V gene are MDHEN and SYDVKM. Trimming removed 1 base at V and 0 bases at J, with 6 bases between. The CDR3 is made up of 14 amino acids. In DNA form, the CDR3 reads TGTGCCAGCAGTTTATACACCATGAACACTGAAGCTTTCTTT. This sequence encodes CASSLYTMNTEAFF.

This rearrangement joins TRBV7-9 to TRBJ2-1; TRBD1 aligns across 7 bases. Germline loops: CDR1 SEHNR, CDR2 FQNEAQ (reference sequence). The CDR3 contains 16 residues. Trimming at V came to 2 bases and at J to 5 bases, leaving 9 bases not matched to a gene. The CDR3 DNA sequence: TGTGCCAGCAGCTTAAACTCGGGACAGTTACACAATGAGCAGTTCTTC. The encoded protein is CASSLNSGQLHNEQFF.

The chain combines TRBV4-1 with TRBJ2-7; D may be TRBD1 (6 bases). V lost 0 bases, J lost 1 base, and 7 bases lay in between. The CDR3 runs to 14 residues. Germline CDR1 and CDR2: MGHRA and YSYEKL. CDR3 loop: CASSQDTGSYEQYF. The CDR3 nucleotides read TGCGCCAGCAGCCAAGATACAGGGTCCTACGAGCAGTACTTC.

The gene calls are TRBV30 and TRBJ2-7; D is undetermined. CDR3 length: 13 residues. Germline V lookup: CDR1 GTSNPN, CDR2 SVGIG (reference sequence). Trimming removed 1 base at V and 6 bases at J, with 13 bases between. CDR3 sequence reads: CAWSGLTQGEQYF. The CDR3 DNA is TGTGCCTGGAGTGGACTTACCCAAGGCGAGCAGTACTTC.

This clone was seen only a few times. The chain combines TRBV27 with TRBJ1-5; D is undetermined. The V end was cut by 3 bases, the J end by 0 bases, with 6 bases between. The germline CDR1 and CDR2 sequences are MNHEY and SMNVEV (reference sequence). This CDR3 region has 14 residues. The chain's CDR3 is CASSFGGSNQPQHF. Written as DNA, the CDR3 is TGTGCCAGCAGTTTCGGCGGTAGCAATCAGCCCCAGCATTTT.

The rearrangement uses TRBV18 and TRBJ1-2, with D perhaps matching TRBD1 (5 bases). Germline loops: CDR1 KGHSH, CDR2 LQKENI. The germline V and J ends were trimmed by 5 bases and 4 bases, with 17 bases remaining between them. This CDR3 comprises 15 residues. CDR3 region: CASSSYLRVGYGYTF. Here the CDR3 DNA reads TGTGCCAGCTCATCTTACCTCAGGGTGGGCTATGGCTACACCTTC.

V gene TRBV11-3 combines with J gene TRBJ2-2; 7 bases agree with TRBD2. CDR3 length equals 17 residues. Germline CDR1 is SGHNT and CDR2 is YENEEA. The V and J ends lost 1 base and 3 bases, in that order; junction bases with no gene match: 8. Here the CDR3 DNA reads TGTGCCAGCAGCTTAGGTGGAGCGGGACGGGACACCGGGGAGCTGTTTTTT. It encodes CASSLGGAGRDTGELFF.

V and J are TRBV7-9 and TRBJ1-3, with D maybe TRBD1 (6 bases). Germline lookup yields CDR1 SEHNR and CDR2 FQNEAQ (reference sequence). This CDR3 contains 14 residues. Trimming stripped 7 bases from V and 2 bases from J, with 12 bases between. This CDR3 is CASNLQGAGNTIYF. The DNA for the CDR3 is TGTGCCAGCAACCTACAGGGCGCTGGAAACACCATATATTTT.

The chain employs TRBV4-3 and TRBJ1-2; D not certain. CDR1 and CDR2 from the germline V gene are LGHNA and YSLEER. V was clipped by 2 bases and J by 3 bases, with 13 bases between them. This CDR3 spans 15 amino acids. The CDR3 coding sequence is TGCGCCAGCAGCCAAAGCCTGCTGGGAGACTATGGCTACACCTTC. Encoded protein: CASSQSLLGDYGYTF.

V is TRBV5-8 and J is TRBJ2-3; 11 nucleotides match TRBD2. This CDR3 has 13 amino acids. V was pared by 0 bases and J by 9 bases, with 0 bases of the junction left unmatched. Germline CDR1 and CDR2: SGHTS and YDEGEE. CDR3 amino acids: CASSLGTSGTQYF. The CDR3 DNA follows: TGTGCCAGCAGCTTGGGGACTAGCGGGACGCAGTATTTT.

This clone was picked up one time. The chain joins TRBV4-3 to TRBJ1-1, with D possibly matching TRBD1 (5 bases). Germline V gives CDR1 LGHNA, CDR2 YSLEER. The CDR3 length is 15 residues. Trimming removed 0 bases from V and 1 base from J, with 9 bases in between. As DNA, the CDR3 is TGCGCCAGCAGCCAAGATGGCAGGGAGAACACTGAAGCTTTCTTT. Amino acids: CASSQDGRENTEAFF.

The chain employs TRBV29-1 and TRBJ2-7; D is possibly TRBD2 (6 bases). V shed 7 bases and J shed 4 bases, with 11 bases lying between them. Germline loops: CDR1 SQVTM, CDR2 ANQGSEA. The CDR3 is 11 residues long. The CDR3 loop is CSASEGYEQYF. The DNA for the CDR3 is TGCAGCGCCTCGGAGGGGTACGAGCAGTACTTC.

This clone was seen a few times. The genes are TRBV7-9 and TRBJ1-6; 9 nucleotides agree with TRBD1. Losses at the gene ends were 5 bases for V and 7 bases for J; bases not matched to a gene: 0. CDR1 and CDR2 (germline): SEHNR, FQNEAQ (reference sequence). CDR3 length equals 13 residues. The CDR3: CASSTGGNSPLHF. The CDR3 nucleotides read TGTGCCAGCAGCACAGGGGGCAATTCACCCCTCCACTTT.

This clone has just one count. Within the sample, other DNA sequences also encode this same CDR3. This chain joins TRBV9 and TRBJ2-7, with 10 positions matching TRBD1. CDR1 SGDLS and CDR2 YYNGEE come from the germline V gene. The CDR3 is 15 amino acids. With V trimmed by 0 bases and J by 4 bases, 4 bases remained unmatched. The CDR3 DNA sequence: TGTGCCAGCAGCGTAGGGACAGGGGGAGCTTACGAGCAGTACTTC. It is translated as CASSVGTGGAYEQYF.

This CDR3 is CASSSTKKGLAENQETQYF. CDR3 sequence (DNA): TGTGCCAGCAGTTCAACAAAGAAGGGACTAGCGGAAAACCAAGAGACCCAGTACTTC. The chain is built from TRBV27 and TRBJ2-5; 11 bases are a match to TRBD2. With 4 bases clipped from V and 0 bases from J, the junction kept 13 bases outside the gene matches. Germline-derived CDR1 and CDR2 are MNHEY and SMNVEV (reference sequence). The CDR3 sequence is 19 residues long.